One and the same sample provided the 12 T cell receptor beta chains below, sequenced in a study of CD8 T cells in ankylosing spondylitis. No cognate antigen is known for these TCRs. Study outcomes and limitations: Within ankylosing spondylitis blood, a TCR beta motif made up of eight or nine highly homologous variants appeared to be characteristic.

From the 5' RACE reads, TCRdb called clonotypes with MiXCR, one entry per CDR3 protein. In the table there are more than 650,000 distinct CDR3 sequences, 10% to 15% of which are singletons. The sequenced sample consisted of blood, either unsorted or a sorted T cell fraction (not recorded which). The origin of the receptors is a male donor with ankylosing spondylitis.

The rearrangement joins TRBV20-1 to TRBJ1-3; TRBD1 matches at 9 bases. Germline lookup yields CDR1 DFQATT and CDR2 SNEGSKA (reference sequence). The ends lost 7 bases at V and 2 bases at J; junction bases unmatched: 9. This CDR3 has 15 residues. The CDR3 sequence is CSVGTGLIPGNTIYF. For the CDR3, the DNA is TGCAGTGTCGGGACAGGGCTTATTCCTGGAAACACCATATATTTT.

The CDR3 region is CASSPEDPNYGYTF. The CDR3, as DNA: TGCGCCAGCAGCCCCGAAGATCCAAACTATGGCTACACCTTC. The J gene is TRBJ1-2, the V gene TRBV5-1; unclear D gene. This CDR3 is built from 14 residues. Germline V gives CDR1 SGHRS, CDR2 YFSETQ. V was pared by 4 bases and J by 2 bases, with 12 bases between.

V usage is TRBV24-1 and J usage is TRBJ2-3; D is tentatively TRBD1 or TRBD2 (5 bases each). V was pared by 7 bases and J by 2 bases, with 15 bases between. Germline lookup yields CDR1 KGHDR and CDR2 SFDVKD. This CDR3 region has 15 residues. The DNA of the CDR3 is TGTGCCACCAGGCCCCCCGAGGGGCCCACAGATACGCAGTATTTT. It yields the protein CATRPPEGPTDTQYF.

This clonotype was seen only a few times. CDR3 in DNA: TGCAGTCCCGACAAGGAGATGAACGAGCAGTACTTC. Its translation: CSPDKEMNEQYF. This chain joins TRBV20-1 and TRBJ2-7, with unresolved D. Germline V gene data show CDR1 as DFQATT and CDR2 as SNEGSKA (reference sequence). This CDR3 region has 12 residues. V lost 8 bases to trimming and J lost 5 bases, with 16 bases between them.

This clonotype was seen many times. The chain joins TRBV25-1 to TRBJ1-2; no definite D call. V was shortened by 8 bases and J by 0 bases, with 19 bases between the two germline ends. The CDR3 extends over 16 amino acids. Germline V lookup: CDR1 MGHDK, CDR2 SYGVNS. CDR3 sequence: CASGTGNQHSNYGYTF. CDR3 bases: TGTGCCAGCGGCACCGGGAACCAACATTCTAACTATGGCTACACCTTC.

This clonotype was detected a few times. The chain combines TRBV28 with TRBJ2-1, with D tentatively TRBD1 (6 bases). Germline CDR1 and CDR2: MDHEN and SYDVKM. The CDR3 length is 13 residues. Trimming cost V 3 bases and J 6 bases, with 9 bases left between them. The CDR3 DNA sequence: TGTGCCAGCAGTTTGTGGGGGCCCAATGAGCAGTTCTTC. The encoded protein is CASSLWGPNEQFF.

The V and J genes are TRBV6-2 or TRBV6-3 and TRBJ2-5, with TRBD2 identical over 8 bases. V lost 3 bases, J lost 5 bases, and 8 bases stayed unmatched. Germline loops: CDR1 MNHEY, CDR2 SVGEGT. This CDR3 contains 15 residues. This chain's CDR3 is CASSYVSGDGETQYF. CDR3 nucleotides: TGTGCCAGCAGTTATGTTAGCGGGGATGGGGAGACCCAGTACTTC.

The V and J genes are TRBV6-1 and TRBJ2-2, with D tentatively TRBD2 (5 bases). Germline V CDR1 and CDR2: MNHNS, SASEGT. V lost 6 bases to trimming and J lost 1 base, with 15 bases between them. CDR3 length: 16 amino acids. CDR3 DNA sequence: TGTGCCAGCAGCCGGGGAGTAGGGCGGAACACCGGGGAGCTGTTTTTT. This codes for CASSRGVGRNTGELFF.

The V and J genes are TRBV5-1 and TRBJ2-6, with D tentatively TRBD2 (5 bases). CDR1 is SGHRS, CDR2 YFSETQ, per germline. Trimming removed 4 bases from V and 4 bases from J, with 21 bases in between. This CDR3 contains 18 residues. The CDR3 region is CASSPRRTSTLGANVLTF. The CDR3 nucleotides are TGCGCCAGCAGCCCCCGTCGGACTTCAACTCTGGGGGCCAACGTCCTGACTTTC.

The chain recombines TRBV20-1 with TRBJ2-3; D may be TRBD1 (5 bases). The CDR3 has 14 residues. CDR1 DFQATT and CDR2 SNEGSKA come from the germline V gene (reference sequence). Trimming took off 5 bases at V and 1 base at J, with 13 bases between the two ends. The CDR3, as DNA: TGCAGTGCTCAAAGGGGCAGGGGCACAGATACGCAGTATTTT. It specifies CSAQRGRGTDTQYF.

This clonotype has a handful of counts. This chain joins TRBV4-2 and TRBJ2-1; TRBD1 agrees at 7 bases. In germline, CDR1 is LGHNA, CDR2 YNFKEQ. After removal of 4 bases from V and 5 bases from J, the junction contained 8 bases not matched to a gene. The CDR3 loop spans 15 amino acids. The CDR3 DNA follows: TGTGCCAGCAGCCCCGCGACAGGGAGTGACAATGAGCAGTTCTTC. This sequence encodes CASSPATGSDNEQFF.

This clonotype was seen a few times. J is TRBJ1-1 and V is TRBV5-5; D unclear. V was cut by 0 bases and J by 10 bases, with 10 bases left in between. CDR1 is SGHKS, CDR2 YYEKEE, per germline (reference sequence). The CDR3 has 12 residues. In DNA, the CDR3 is TGTGCCAGCAGCTTGGACGCAGCGAGAGCTTTCTTT. Translating it yields CASSLDAARAFF. Combining the CDR3 with reference TRBV5-5 and TRBJ1-1 gives the whole variable domain DAGVTQSPTHLIKTRGQQVTLRCSPISGHKSVSWYQQVLGQGPQFIFQYYEKEERGRGNFPDRFSARQFPNYSSELNVNALLLGDSALYLCASSLDAARAFFGQGTRLTVV.